The clone carrying this T cell receptor (beta chain) was detected ten times or more. Its antigen is undetermined. These data are taken from a study of CD8 T cells in ankylosing spondylitis. Regarding the study as a whole: Reportedly, disease-linked clones are significantly enriched in ankylosing spondylitis patients' matched synovial fluid.

TCRdb processed the 5' RACE reads anew with MiXCR; each CDR3 protein has one entry. The table has about 240,000 distinct CDR3 sequences, roughly 10% seen once. The V and J ends lost 1 base and 7 bases, in that order; junction bases with no gene match: 9. The length of the CDR3 is 16 residues. CDR1 SGHRS and CDR2 YFSETQ come from the germline V gene. The clonotype comes from a male donor with ankylosing spondylitis or in good health (not recorded which). The chain employs TRBV5-1 and TRBJ2-1; 9 nucleotides agree with TRBD2. The sequenced material came from blood, either unsorted or a sorted T cell fraction (not recorded which). CDR3: CASSLQPSGARNEQFF. In nucleotides, the CDR3 is TGCGCCAGCAGCTTGCAGCCTAGCGGGGCCAGGAATGAGCAGTTCTTC.